This T cell receptor (beta chain) appears in the sequencing data of a study of PD-1 blockade in classical Hodgkin lymphoma. About the research overall: Patients were administered nivolumab (3 mg/kg intravenously) every 2 weeks.

Produced via immunoSEQ multiplex PCR; TCRdb's table is partial and in-frame only. The table includes about 86,000 clones, about 88% detected once. Study observations and caveats: By C4D1, CD4+ diversity increased significantly, especially in complete responders. Causes of the repertoire differences remain undefined, possibly disease activity or prior therapy.

CDR1 and CDR2 (germline): SGHDT, YYEEEE. This CDR3 is built from 13 residues. V was clipped by 1 base and J by 0 bases, with 5 bases between them. Note on this clone: Its antigen is as yet unknown.

Brentuximab vedotin exposure varied, and every patient relapsed after autologous stem cell transplantation. Complete response, partial response or progressive disease made up the best responses. The sample consisted of peripheral blood mononuclear cells (PBMCs), taken before the second cycle of nivolumab. This chain uses TRBV5-6 with TRBJ2-7; D not certain. The sequence was obtained from a human donor with classical Hodgkin lymphoma. Here the CDR3 DNA reads TGTGCCAGCAGCTTGATCCGCTCCTACGAGCAGTACTTC. It translates to CASSLIRSYEQYF.